Only a few counts were recorded for the clone carrying this T cell receptor beta chain. Its specificity is not known. Hyperthyroidism was newly diagnosed in patients aged 18 to 65 (duration under 2 months). V trimming: 5 bases; J trimming: 1 base; junction bases outside the gene matches: 3. The CDR3 has 15 amino acids. CDR1 is ENHRY, CDR2 SYGVKD, per germline. The sample belongs to a study of T cells in Graves' hyperthyroidism and ophthalmopathy. Study-wide findings and caveats: Within blood appeared most thyroid clonotypes that had expanded above 0.001.

Amplification yielded TCR beta CDR3 regions, with RNA transcripts as the source. A set of HTBI primers served as the primers for a first-round RT-PCR of the TCR CDR3. MiXCR was run by TCRdb on the multiplex PCR reads, yielding one entry per CDR3 protein. The sample records approximately 590,000 distinct CDR3 sequences, approximately 14% being singletons. The receptor's source is a woman aged 25 to 39 with Graves' hyperthyroidism. Source material: blood. The chain couples TRBV10-3 to TRBJ1-5; 9 bases map to TRBD1. CDR3 nucleotide sequence: TGTGCCATCAGTCCCGGACAGGGGAGCAATCAGCCCCAGCATTTT. This translates into CAISPGQGSNQPQHF.